The source of this TCR beta chain is a study of blood T cells in healthy people across ages. Combining a sample-barcoded 5' primer with a J-beta primer mix, a second PCR ran for 7 to 11 cycles. TCRdb called the 5' RACE reads again in MiXCR, with one record for every CDR3 protein. The sample gives about 570,000 distinct CDR3 sequences, roughly a quarter of which show up once; 3% to 4% is in the top ten. With 5 bases clipped from V and 6 bases from J, the junction kept 8 bases outside the gene matches. This CDR3 region has 14 residues. Germline V gene data show CDR1 as SGDLS and CDR2 as YYNGEE. This sample was shared with a second study, whose subject was T cells of mothers and their children. From that paper: Sequencing got over 10 million TCR beta CDR3 reads from each mother and roughly 2.7 million from each child. A slight, non-significant increase in overlap was found for related mother-child pairs relative to unrelated pairs.

Input material: blood. V gene TRBV9 combines with J gene TRBJ2-7; 10 bases agree with TRBD2. This TCR derives from a boy aged 2-9 years in good health. The CDR3 here is CASSTLAGGPEQYF. The CDR3 DNA reads TGTGCCAGCAGTACCTTAGCGGGAGGCCCCGAGCAGTACTTC.